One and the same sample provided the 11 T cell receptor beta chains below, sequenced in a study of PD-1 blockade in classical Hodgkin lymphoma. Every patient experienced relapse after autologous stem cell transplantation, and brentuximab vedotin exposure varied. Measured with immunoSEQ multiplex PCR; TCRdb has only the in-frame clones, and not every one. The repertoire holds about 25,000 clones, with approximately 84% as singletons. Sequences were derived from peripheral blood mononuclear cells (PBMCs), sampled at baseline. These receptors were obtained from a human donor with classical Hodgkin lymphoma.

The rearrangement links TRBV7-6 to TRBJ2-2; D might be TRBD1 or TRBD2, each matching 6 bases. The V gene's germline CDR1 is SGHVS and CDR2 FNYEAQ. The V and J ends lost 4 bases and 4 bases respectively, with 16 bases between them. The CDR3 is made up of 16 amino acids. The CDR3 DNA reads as TGTGCCAGCAGCTCAGACTGGGGGGCTGGCACCGGGGAGCTGTTTTTT. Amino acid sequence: CASSSDWGAGTGELFF.

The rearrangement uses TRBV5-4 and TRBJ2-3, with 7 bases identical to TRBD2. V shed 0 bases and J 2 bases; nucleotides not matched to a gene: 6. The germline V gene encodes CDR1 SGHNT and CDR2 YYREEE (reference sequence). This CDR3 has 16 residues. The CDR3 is CASSLASSGYTDTQYF. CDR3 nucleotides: TGTGCCAGCAGCTTGGCGTCTAGCGGATACACAGATACGCAGTATTTT.

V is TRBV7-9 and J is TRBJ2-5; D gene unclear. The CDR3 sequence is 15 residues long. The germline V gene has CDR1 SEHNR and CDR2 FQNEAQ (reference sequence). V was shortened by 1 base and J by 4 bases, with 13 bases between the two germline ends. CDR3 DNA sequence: TGTGCCAGCAGCTTAGACCGGGTTTTTACAGAGACCCAGTACTTC. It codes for CASSLDRVFTETQYF.

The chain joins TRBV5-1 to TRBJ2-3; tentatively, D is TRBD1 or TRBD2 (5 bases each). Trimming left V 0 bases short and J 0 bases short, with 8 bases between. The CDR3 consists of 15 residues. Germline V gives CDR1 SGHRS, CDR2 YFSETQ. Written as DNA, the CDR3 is TGCGCCAGCAGCTTGGTGGGGGATAGCACAGATACGCAGTATTTT. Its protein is CASSLVGDSTDTQYF.

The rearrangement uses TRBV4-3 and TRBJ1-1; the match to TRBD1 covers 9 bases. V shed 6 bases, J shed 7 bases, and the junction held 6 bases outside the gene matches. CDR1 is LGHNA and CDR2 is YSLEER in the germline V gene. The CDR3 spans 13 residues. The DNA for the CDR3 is TGCGCCAGCAGGGGGACAGGGACGTATGAAGCTTTCTTT. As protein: CASRGTGTYEAFF.

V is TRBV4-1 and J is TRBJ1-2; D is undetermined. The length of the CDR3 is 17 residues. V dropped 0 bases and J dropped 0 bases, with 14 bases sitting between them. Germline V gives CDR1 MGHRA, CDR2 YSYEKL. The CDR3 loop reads CASSQDTERDSNYGYTF. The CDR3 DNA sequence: TGCGCCAGCAGCCAAGATACCGAGAGGGATTCTAACTATGGCTACACCTTC.

The CDR3 nucleotides are TGTGCCAGCCAGGGGAGGTGGACGAACACTGAAGCTTTCTTT. Amino acids: CASQGRWTNTEAFF. The gene calls are TRBV6-5 and TRBJ1-1; tentatively, D is TRBD1 (6 bases). The germline V and J ends were trimmed by 8 bases and 1 base, with 14 bases remaining between them. Germline V gene lookup returns CDR1 MNHEY and CDR2 SVGAGI. The CDR3 has 14 residues.

CDR3 amino acids: CASSYSFGGPTEAFF. The CDR3 DNA sequence: TGTGCCAGCAGTTACTCCTTCGGGGGGCCCACTGAAGCTTTCTTT. V is TRBV6-5 and J is TRBJ1-1, with D tentatively TRBD1 (6 bases). The CDR3 has 15 amino acids. The V gene's germline CDR1 is MNHEY and CDR2 SVGAGI. V was pared by 0 bases and J by 4 bases, with 12 bases between.

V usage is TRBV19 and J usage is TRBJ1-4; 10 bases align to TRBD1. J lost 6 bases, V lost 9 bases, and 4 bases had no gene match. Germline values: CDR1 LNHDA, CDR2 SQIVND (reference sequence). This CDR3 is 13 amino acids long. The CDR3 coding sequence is TGTGCCAGCGCGGGACAGGGGTATGAAAAACTGTTTTTT. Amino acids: CASAGQGYEKLFF.

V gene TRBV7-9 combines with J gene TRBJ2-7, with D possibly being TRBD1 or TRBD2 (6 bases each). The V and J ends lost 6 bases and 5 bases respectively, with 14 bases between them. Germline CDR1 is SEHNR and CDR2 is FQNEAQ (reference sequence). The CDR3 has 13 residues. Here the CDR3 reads CASSLGGPHEQYF. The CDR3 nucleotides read TGTGCCAGCAGTTTGGGGGGCCCCCACGAGCAGTACTTC.

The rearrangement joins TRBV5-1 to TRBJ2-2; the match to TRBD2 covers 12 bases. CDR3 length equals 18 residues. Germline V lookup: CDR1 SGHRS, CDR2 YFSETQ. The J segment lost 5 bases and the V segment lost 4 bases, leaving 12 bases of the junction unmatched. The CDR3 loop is CASSPRPLAGGTTGELFF. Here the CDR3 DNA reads TGCGCCAGCAGCCCCCGCCCACTAGCGGGGGGAACAACCGGGGAGCTGTTTTTT.